A single sample is the source of the 17 T cell receptor beta chains below, sequenced in a study of blood T cells in healthy people across ages. A second PCR, run for roughly 7 to 12 cycles, used a sample-barcoded 5' primer plus a J-beta primer mix. TCRdb itself ran the 5' RACE reads through MiXCR, one entry per CDR3 protein. This table has under 1,100,000 distinct CDR3 sequences, 25% appearing once. In addition, the sample was reused for a study of T cells of mothers and their children.

Material: blood. The receptors shown here come from a girl aged 2 to 10 in good health.

This clonotype was seen a few times. The chain links TRBV5-1 to TRBJ2-7; TRBD1 agrees at 7 bases. The CDR3 is 14 residues long. V lost 4 bases to trimming and J lost 4 bases; unmatched junction nucleotides: 8. CDR1 and CDR2 (germline): SGHRS, YFSETQ. CDR3 DNA sequence: TGCGCCAGCAGCAGTGGACAGGACCCATACGAGCAGTACTTC. It encodes CASSSGQDPYEQYF.

The V and J genes are TRBV3-1 and TRBJ2-5; no definite D call. Germline V gene lookup returns CDR1 LGHDT and CDR2 YNNKEL (reference sequence). The CDR3 sequence is 15 residues long. V lost 2 bases and J lost 4, with 14 bases in between. CDR3 coding DNA: TGTGCCAGCAGCCAACTTATGGGAACGGGAGAGACCCAGTACTTC. Protein sequence: CASSQLMGTGETQYF.

This clonotype has just a few counts. The chain joins TRBV20-1 to TRBJ2-4; 10 bases map to TRBD1. V lost 4 bases, J lost 3 bases, and 12 bases stayed unmatched. This CDR3 is built from 17 residues. Germline values: CDR1 DFQATT, CDR2 SNEGSKA (reference sequence). The CDR3 protein is CSAKTSRQGAYKNIQYF. In DNA form, the CDR3 reads TGCAGTGCTAAAACCTCCAGACAGGGGGCCTACAAAAACATTCAGTACTTC.

The chain is built from TRBV19 and TRBJ2-1; D possibly corresponds to TRBD2 (5 bases). Germline CDR1 is LNHDA and CDR2 is SQIVND (reference sequence). The length of the CDR3 is 14 residues. Trimming pared 5 bases from V and 0 bases from J, leaving 8 bases between. The CDR3 sequence is CASSGGFSYNEQFF. The CDR3 nucleotides read TGTGCCAGTAGTGGAGGATTCTCCTACAATGAGCAGTTCTTC.

The chain uses TRBV6-1 and TRBJ2-7; TRBD2 is a possible D gene (5 bases). Trimming left V 5 bases short and J 12 bases short, with 17 bases between. CDR1 and CDR2 from the germline V gene are MNHNS and SASEGT. The CDR3 is 12 amino acids. CDR3 DNA sequence: TGTGCCAGCAGTCCTGAGGGCCGGACTTCGTACTTC. The encoded protein is CASSPEGRTSYF.

The chain is built from TRBV29-1 and TRBJ2-2; 7 bases agree with TRBD1. With 7 bases clipped from V and 6 bases from J, the junction kept 5 bases outside the gene matches. The CDR3 consists of 12 residues. The V gene's germline CDR1 is SQVTM and CDR2 ANQGSEA. CDR3 in amino acids: CSGNGQAGELFF. The CDR3 DNA follows: TGCAGCGGCAACGGACAGGCCGGGGAGCTGTTTTTT.

This clonotype was seen at least ten times. The J gene is TRBJ2-5, the V gene TRBV10-3, with 7 bases matching TRBD2. The J call may not be correct, given that the DNA end is closer to TRBJ2-1. This CDR3 contains 14 residues. The germline gives CDR1 ENHRY, CDR2 SYGVKD. The CDR3, as DNA: TGTGCCATTACGAGCGGGGCTTACCCGTATGAGCAGTTCTTC. Amino acid sequence: CAITSGAYPYEQFF.

This clonotype was counted only a few times. The rearrangement uses TRBV5-1 and TRBJ1-4; D not certain. The V end lost 4 bases, the J end lost 5 bases, and 15 bases lay between the germline ends. The germline gives CDR1 SGHRS, CDR2 YFSETQ. The CDR3 totals 15 residues. The CDR3 bases are TGCGCCAGCAGCGGGCCCCCTTTGGAGAATGAAAAACTGTTTTTT. Protein: CASSGPPLENEKLFF.

The chain joins TRBV29-1 to TRBJ2-1; 7 nucleotides line up with TRBD2. Germline V gene sequence: CDR1 SQVTM, CDR2 ANQGSEA. Unmatched junction bases numbered 10, after V lost 6 bases and J lost 5 bases. This CDR3 has 14 residues. The CDR3: CSVVSREGHNEQFF. In DNA, the CDR3 is TGCAGCGTGGTATCCAGGGAGGGGCACAATGAGCAGTTCTTC.

This sequence joins TRBV12-3 or TRBV12-4 and TRBJ2-1, with 11 bases lining up with TRBD1. The CDR3 is 17 residues long. With 3 bases clipped from V and 9 bases from J, the junction kept 13 bases outside the gene matches. The CDR3 here is CASSFPQGTGGRGEQFF. CDR3 in DNA: TGTGCCAGCAGTTTCCCCCAGGGGACAGGGGGTCGGGGTGAGCAGTTCTTC.

The J gene is TRBJ2-5, the V gene TRBV9, with D tentatively TRBD2 (5 bases). V lost 0 bases and J lost 3, with 9 bases in between. There are 14 residues in the CDR3. Germline CDR1 SGDLS, CDR2 YYNGEE. The CDR3 is CASSVGVGEETQYF. The CDR3 DNA follows: TGTGCCAGCAGCGTAGGAGTGGGAGAAGAGACCCAGTACTTC.

V and J are TRBV4-3 and TRBJ1-2; tentative D call: TRBD1 (5 bases). Between the trimmed V and J ends, which lost 0 bases and 6 bases, there was a span of 14 bases. Germline assignment: CDR1 LGHNA and CDR2 YSLEER. CDR3 length equals 15 residues. The CDR3 DNA sequence: TGCGCCAGCAGCCAAGAAGGGGCAGGGTATAATGGCTACACCTTC. Amino acid sequence: CASSQEGAGYNGYTF.

Notes on this clonotype: One end of the junction varies from germline; a read error may be responsible. V gene TRBV29-1 combines with J gene TRBJ1-1; D gene uncertain. Germline CDR1 is SQVTM and CDR2 is ANQGSEA. CDR3 length: 13 residues. The CDR3 here is CSVSKVMNAEAFF. In DNA form, the CDR3 reads TGCAGCGTGTCGAAAGTCATGAACGCTGAAGCTTTCTTT.

The CDR3 DNA reads TGTGCCAGCTCACCCGAACAGGGGGTAGGCACTGAAGCTTTCTTT. This sequence encodes CASSPEQGVGTEAFF. The chain employs TRBV18 and TRBJ1-1; 8 nucleotides agree with TRBD1. Germline CDR1 reads KGHSH; CDR2 reads LQKENI. The CDR3 runs 15 residues. Trimming at V came to 3 bases and at J to 4 bases, leaving 7 bases not matched to a gene.

The chain combines TRBV25-1 with TRBJ1-4; D is unresolved. In germline, CDR1 is MGHDK, CDR2 SYGVNS. Trimming cost V 6 bases and J 3 bases, with 5 bases left between them. This CDR3 spans 12 amino acids. The chain's CDR3 is CASRRSNEKLFF. The CDR3 DNA is TGTGCCAGCAGGAGATCTAATGAAAAACTGTTTTTT.

The chain recombines TRBV28 with TRBJ1-4; 10 nucleotides align to TRBD1. CDR3 length: 15 residues. Looked up from germline, CDR1 is MDHEN and CDR2 is SYDVKM. V shed 7 bases, J shed 7 bases, and the junction held 9 bases outside the gene matches. The CDR3, as DNA: TGTGCCAGCAAACAGTCGACAGGGGGCTTTGAAAAACTGTTTTTT. Translating it yields CASKQSTGGFEKLFF.

V usage is TRBV7-3 and J usage is TRBJ2-1; the D is unclear. The CDR3 consists of 15 residues. Trimming removed 2 bases at V and 5 bases at J, with 13 bases between. The V gene's germline CDR1 is SGHTA and CDR2 FQGTGA. The chain's CDR3 is CASSLGRWLNNEQFF. DNA of the CDR3: TGTGCCAGCAGCTTAGGCAGGTGGCTTAACAATGAGCAGTTCTTC.